At least ten counts were recorded for the clone carrying this T cell receptor beta chain. Germline V CDR1 and CDR2: ENHRY, SYGVKD. Trimming cost V 0 bases and J 9 bases, with 15 bases left between them. The CDR3 runs 15 residues. The data were obtained in a study of regulatory T cells in long-lasting Graves disease. Time point denoted: newly diagnosed GD, antithyroid drugs for less than 3 months. After RNA was extracted from PBMCs, the TCR library was made from it. Both iRepertoire HTBI primers and Arm-PCR of CDR3 regions were used to build the TCR beta libraries. TCRdb passed the multiplex PCR reads through MiXCR, listing each CDR3 protein once. Altogether about 540,000 distinct CDR3 sequences are present, about 13% being singletons, with the ten largest covering 10%. These data are also associated with another study on T cells in Graves' hyperthyroidism and ophthalmopathy.

The input for sequencing was peripheral blood mononuclear cells (PBMCs), taken at new diagnosis, from a patient treated with antithyroid drugs. This TCR came from a man aged 25 to 40 with Graves disease. The gene calls are TRBV10-3 and TRBJ2-1, with D possibly being TRBD2 (6 bases). The CDR3 nucleotides read TGTGCCATCAGTGAGTCGGTGACGGGAGAGTTTGAGCAGTTCTTC. Protein sequence: CAISESVTGEFEQFF.